This T cell receptor beta chain was sequenced for a study of T cell repertoires in aging, cancer and after chemotherapy (dated by TCRdb to between 2017 and 2020). The study in broad terms: Six donor age groups were covered, ranging from 30 or younger up to 70 or older, and each group contained at least three individuals. In the hematological group, the paired samples taken before and after chemotherapy came from chronic lymphocytic leukemia patients who were treated with regimens based on fludarabine or bendamustine. The full dataset contained some 8.7 million TCR reads. The study profiled peripheral blood TCR beta repertoires from healthy donors and cancer patients to examine immunoaging and T cell reconstitution after chemotherapy. Alongside around 98 healthy donors serving as a reference group, the cohort included approximately 220 cancer patients, of whom some 94 had hematological cancers and around 120 had solid cancers.

About this clonotype itself: Its antigen is still unknown. There are no base qualities to consult, and no much larger clone falls within one base.

Multiplex touch-down PCR with a mixed TRB-A/B primer pool was used to amplify rearranged TRB sequences covering the V, D and J segments. Illumina adapters and sample indices were attached to the amplicons through two consecutive PCR reactions run with Phusion HS II polymerase. Amplicons were gel-purified with the NucleoSpin Gel and PCR Clean-up kit, then checked with Qubit and an Agilent 2100 Bioanalyzer. Sequencing of the libraries was done on an Illumina MiSeq with paired-end, single-indexed 600-cycle runs. The authors' pipeline ran thus. TRB sequences were processed with MiXCR versions 2.12 and 3.0.5. Each unique CDR3 nucleotide sequence counted as one clone, and only productive sequences with at least two reads were retained. Repertoire metrics included Shannon diversity, evenness, clonality (one minus evenness), and alpha-parameterized diversity profiles from alpha 0 to 5. The IGoR algorithm was used to calculate generation probabilities of clones in the paired pre- and post-chemotherapy samples. The public reads were reprocessed in TCRdb via fastp at Q25 and MiXCR, keeping in-frame beta chains. Rows are combined by CDR3 protein, so each entry shows the most common genes and DNA. TCRdb's processing, not the authors' own work, is the source of the V and J calls. In this sample the table shows about 6,100 distinct CDR3 sequences, around a third of which occur a single time. Jointly, the top ten make up approximately 30% of the sample.

CDR3 length: 14 amino acids, cysteine to phenylalanine. Solely the CDR3 DNA is kept, with 42 bases framed from the first base. V and J are trimmed by 1 base and 6 bases, and the gene matches miss 6 bases of the junction. The germline V gene (reference sequence) sets CDR1 to GTSNPN and CDR2 to SVGIG. General findings and caveats noted by the study authors: Lymphoid organ infiltration was present in the hematological cancer patients, and this infiltration may itself impair thymic emigration or the expansion of peripheral T cells. According to the authors, the repertoire data do not permit conclusions about immunological memory after chemotherapy. In both cancer cohorts, the median generation probability rose over the chemotherapy interval, which suggests that the repertoire was reconstituted through rebound thymic output. In healthy donors, the decline in TCR diversity with age was mainly due to loss of richness, whereas in cancer patients loss of evenness also played a role. Compared with age-matched healthy donors, untreated patients with either hematological or solid cancers had significantly lower TCR diversity in the blood along with higher clonality.

Genomic DNA extracted from peripheral blood, rather than sorted cells or RNA, was used as the source for amplification of TCR beta rearrangements. Sequencing was performed on blood. The chain couples TRBV30 to TRBJ2-3, with 8 bases in between that match TRBD2. The receptor was derived from a human donor with a blood cancer. Here the CDR3 is given as CAWSGSGGPDTQYF. The bases read TGTGCCTGGAGTGGGAGCGGGGGCCCCGATACGCAGTATTTT.